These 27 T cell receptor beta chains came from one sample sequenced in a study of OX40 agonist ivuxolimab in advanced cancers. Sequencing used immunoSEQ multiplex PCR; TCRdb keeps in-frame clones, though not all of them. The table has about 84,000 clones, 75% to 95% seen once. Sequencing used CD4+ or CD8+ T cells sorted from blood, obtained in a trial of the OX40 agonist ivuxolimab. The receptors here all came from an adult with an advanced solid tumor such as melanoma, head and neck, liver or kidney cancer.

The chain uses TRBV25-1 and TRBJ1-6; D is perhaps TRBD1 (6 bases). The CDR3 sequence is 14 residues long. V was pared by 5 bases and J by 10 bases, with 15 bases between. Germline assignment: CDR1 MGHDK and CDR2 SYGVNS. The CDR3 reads CASSRTGSGSPLHF. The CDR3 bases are TGTGCCAGCAGTCGCACAGGGTCCGGATCACCCCTCCACTTT.

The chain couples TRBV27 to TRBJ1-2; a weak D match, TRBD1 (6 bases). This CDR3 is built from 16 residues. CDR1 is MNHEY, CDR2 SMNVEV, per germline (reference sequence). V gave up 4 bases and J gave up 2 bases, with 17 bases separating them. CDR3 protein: CASSYSSHDRNYGYTF. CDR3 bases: TGTGCCAGCAGTTACTCCTCCCACGACAGGAACTATGGCTACACCTTC.

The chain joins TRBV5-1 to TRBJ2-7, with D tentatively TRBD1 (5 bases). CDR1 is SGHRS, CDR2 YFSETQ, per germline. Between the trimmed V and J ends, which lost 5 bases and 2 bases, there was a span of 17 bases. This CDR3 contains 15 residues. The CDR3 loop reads CASRITSDRAYEQYF. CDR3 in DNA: TGCGCCAGCAGGATTACATCCGACAGAGCCTACGAGCAGTACTTC.

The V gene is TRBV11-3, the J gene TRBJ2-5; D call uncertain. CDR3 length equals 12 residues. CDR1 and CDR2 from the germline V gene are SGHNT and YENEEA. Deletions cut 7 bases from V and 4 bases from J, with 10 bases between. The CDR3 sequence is CASTRPTETQYF. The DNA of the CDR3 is TGTGCCAGCACCCGACCCACAGAGACCCAGTACTTC. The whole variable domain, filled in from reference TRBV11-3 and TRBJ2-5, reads EAGVVQSPRYKIIEKKQPVAFWCNPISGHNTLYWYLQNLGQGPELLIRYENEEAVDDSQLPKDRFSAERLKGVDSTLKIQPAELGDSAVYLCASTRPTETQYFGPGTRLLVL.

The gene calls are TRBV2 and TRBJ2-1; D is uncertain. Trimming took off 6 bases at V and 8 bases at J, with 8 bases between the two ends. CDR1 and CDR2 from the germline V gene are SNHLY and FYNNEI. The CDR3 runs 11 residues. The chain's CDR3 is CASRSSHEQFF. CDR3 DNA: TGTGCCAGCAGGTCCAGCCATGAGCAGTTCTTC.

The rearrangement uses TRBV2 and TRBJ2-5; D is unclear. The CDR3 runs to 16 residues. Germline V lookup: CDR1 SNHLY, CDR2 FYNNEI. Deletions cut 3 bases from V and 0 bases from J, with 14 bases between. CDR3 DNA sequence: TGTGCCAGCAGTGATAGTCGGTCCCCGTACCAAGAGACCCAGTACTTC. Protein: CASSDSRSPYQETQYF. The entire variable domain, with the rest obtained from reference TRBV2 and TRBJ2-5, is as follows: EPEVTQTPSHQVTQMGQEVILRCVPISNHLYFYWYRQILGQKVEFLVSFYNNEISEKSEIFDDQFSVERPDGSNFTLKIRSTKLEDSAMYFCASSDSRSPYQETQYFGPGTRLLVL.

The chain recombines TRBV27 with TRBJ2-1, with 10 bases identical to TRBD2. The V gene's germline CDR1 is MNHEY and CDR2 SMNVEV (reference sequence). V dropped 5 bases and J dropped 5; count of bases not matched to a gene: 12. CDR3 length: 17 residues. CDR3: CASSPLYSGRINNEQFF. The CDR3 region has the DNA TGTGCCAGCAGTCCCCTCTATAGCGGGAGGATAAACAATGAGCAGTTCTTC.

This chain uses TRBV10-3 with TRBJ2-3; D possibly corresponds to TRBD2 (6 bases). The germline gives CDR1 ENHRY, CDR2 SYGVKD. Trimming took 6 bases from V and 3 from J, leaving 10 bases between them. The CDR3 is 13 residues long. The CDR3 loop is CAIREGVTDTQYF. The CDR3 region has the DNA TGTGCCATCAGGGAGGGAGTGACAGATACGCAGTATTTT.

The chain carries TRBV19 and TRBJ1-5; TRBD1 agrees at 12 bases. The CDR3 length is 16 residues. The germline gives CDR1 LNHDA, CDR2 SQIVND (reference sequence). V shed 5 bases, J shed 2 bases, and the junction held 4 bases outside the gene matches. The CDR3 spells CASSGTGGGGNQPQHF. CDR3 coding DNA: TGTGCCAGTAGTGGGACAGGGGGCGGTGGCAATCAGCCCCAGCATTTT.

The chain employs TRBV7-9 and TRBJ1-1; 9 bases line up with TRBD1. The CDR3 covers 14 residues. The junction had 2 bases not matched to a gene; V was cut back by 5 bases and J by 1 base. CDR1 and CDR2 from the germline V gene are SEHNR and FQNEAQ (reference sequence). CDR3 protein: CASSRGQGNTEAFF. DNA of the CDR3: TGTGCCAGCAGCCGGGGACAGGGGAACACTGAAGCTTTCTTT.

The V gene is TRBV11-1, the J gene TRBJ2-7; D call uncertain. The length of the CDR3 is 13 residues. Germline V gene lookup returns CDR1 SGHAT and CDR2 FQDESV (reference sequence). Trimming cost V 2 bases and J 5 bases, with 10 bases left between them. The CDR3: CASSLFGINEQYF. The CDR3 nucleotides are TGTGCCAGCAGCTTATTCGGTATTAACGAGCAGTACTTC.

Here the CDR3 DNA reads TGTGCCAGCAGTTTTACAGGGGTCGACAACGAGCAGTACTTC. Translating it yields CASSFTGVDNEQYF. The chain carries TRBV28 and TRBJ2-7; 7 bases are shared with TRBD1. V shed 3 bases, J shed 5 bases, and the junction held 7 bases outside the gene matches. CDR1 is MDHEN and CDR2 is SYDVKM in the germline V gene. This CDR3 has 14 residues.

The CDR3 DNA sequence: TGCGCCAGCAGCTTGGCCTGGTCGGGGGATGGTTCAGATACGCAGTATTTT. Its protein product is CASSLAWSGDGSDTQYF. This sequence joins TRBV5-1 and TRBJ2-3, with D possibly TRBD2 on 6 matching bases. From germline, CDR1 is SGHRS and CDR2 YFSETQ. The V end lost 0 bases, the J end lost 4 bases, and 18 bases lay between the germline ends. This CDR3 spans 17 amino acids. The full variable domain, with the rest looked up from reference TRBV5-1 and TRBJ2-3, is KAGVTQTPRYLIKTRGQQVTLSCSPISGHRSVSWYQQTPGQGLQFLFEYFSETQRNKGNFPGRFSGRQFSNSRSEMNVSTLELGDSALYLCASSLAWSGDGSDTQYFGPGTRLTVL.

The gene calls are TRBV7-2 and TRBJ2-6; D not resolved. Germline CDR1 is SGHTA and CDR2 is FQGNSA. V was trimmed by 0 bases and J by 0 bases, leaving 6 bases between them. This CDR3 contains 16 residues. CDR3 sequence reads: CASSLATGSGANVLTF. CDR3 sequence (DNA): TGTGCCAGCAGCTTAGCGACGGGCTCTGGGGCCAACGTCCTGACTTTC.

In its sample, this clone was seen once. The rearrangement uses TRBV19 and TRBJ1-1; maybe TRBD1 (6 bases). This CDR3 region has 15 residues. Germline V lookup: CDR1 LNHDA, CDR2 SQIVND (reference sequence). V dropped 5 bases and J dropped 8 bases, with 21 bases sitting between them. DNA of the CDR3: TGTGCCAGTAGTCCAAGGGGTCAGGGGACCGTAGAAGCTTTCTTT. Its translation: CASSPRGQGTVEAFF.

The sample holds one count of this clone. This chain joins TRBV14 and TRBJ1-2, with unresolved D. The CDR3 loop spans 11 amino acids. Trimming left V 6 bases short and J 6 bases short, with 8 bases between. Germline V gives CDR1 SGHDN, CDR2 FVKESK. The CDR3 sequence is CASRLRDGYTF. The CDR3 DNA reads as TGTGCCAGCAGGCTGCGAGATGGCTACACCTTC.

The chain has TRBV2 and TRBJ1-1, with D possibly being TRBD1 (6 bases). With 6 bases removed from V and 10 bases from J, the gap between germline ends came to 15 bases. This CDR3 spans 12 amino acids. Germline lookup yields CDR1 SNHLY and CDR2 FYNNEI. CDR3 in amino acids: CASSRGVLIAFF. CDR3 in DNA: TGTGCCAGCAGCAGGGGAGTCCTTATAGCTTTCTTT.

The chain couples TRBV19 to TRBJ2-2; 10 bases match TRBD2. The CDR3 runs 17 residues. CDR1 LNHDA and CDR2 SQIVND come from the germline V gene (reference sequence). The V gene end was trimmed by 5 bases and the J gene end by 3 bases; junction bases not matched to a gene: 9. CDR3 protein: CASSRASGRSDTGELFF. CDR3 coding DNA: TGTGCCAGTAGTCGGGCTAGCGGGAGAAGTGACACCGGGGAGCTGTTTTTT.

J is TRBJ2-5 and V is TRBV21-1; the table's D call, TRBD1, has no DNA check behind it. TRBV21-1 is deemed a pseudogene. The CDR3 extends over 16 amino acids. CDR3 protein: CASSKVPHTGGTTQYF. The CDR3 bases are TGTGCCAGCAGCAAAGTCCCTCATACAGGGGGAACGACCCAGTACTTC.

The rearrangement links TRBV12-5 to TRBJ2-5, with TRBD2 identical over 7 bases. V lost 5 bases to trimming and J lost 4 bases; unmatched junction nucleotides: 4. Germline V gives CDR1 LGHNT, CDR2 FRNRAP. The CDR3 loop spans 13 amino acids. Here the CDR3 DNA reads TGTGCTAGTGGTCGGACTAGGGCAGAGACCCAGTACTTC. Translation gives CASGRTRAETQYF.

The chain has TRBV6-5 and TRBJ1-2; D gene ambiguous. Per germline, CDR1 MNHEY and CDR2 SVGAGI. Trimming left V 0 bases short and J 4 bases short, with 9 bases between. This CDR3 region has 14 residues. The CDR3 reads CASSYSRTGYGYTF. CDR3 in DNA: TGTGCCAGCAGTTACTCGAGAACCGGCTATGGCTACACCTTC.

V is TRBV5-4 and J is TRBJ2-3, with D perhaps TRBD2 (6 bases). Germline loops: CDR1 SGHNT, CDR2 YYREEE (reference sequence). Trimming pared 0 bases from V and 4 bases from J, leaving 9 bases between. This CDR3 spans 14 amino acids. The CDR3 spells CASSLASGSDTQYF. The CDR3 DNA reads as TGTGCCAGCAGCTTGGCCAGCGGGTCAGATACGCAGTATTTT.

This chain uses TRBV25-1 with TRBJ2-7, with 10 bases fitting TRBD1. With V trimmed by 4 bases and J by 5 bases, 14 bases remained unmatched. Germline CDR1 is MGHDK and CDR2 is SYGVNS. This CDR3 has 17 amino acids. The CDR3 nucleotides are TGTGCCAGCAGTGTCAGGGGGATGTCCGGGACAGGGGACGAGCAGTACTTC. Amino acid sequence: CASSVRGMSGTGDEQYF.

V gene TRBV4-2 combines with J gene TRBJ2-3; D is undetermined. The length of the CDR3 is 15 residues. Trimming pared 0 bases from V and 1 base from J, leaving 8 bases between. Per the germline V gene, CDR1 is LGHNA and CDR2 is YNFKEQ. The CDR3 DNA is TGTGCCAGCAGCCAAGAAAAATTCCGCACAGATACGCAGTATTTT. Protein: CASSQEKFRTDTQYF.

In DNA form, the CDR3 reads TGTGCCAGCTCTACTGACAGGGGAGGCTCCGGCTACACCTTC. Amino acid sequence: CASSTDRGGSGYTF. V usage is TRBV18 and J usage is TRBJ1-2; 8 bases line up with TRBD1. CDR1 KGHSH and CDR2 LQKENI come from the germline V gene. With 6 bases clipped from V and 8 bases from J, the junction kept 11 bases outside the gene matches. This CDR3 is 14 amino acids long. Drawing the rest from reference TRBV18 and TRBJ1-2, the complete variable domain is NAGVMQNPRHLVRRRGQEARLRCSPMKGHSHVYWYRQLPEEGLKFMVYLQKENIIDESGMPKERFSAEFPKEGPSILRIQQVVRGDSAAYFCASSTDRGGSGYTFGSGTRLTVV.

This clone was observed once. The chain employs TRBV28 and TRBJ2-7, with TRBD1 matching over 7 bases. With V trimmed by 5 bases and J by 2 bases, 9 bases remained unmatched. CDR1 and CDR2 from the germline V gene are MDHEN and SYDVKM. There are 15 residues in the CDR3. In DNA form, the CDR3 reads TGTGCCAGCAGTCTACAGGGGATCAGAACCTACGAGCAGTACTTC. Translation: CASSLQGIRTYEQYF.

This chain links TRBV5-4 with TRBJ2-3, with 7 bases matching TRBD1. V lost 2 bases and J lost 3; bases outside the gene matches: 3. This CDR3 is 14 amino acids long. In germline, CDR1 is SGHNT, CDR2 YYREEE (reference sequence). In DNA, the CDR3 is TGTGCCAGCAGCTTCCAACAGGGGACAGATACGCAGTATTTT. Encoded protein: CASSFQQGTDTQYF.